In its sample, the clone carrying this TCR beta chain was seen a few times. The target antigen is unknown. Peripheral blood came from all dose cohorts at three timepoints. Only in-frame clones appear in the TCRdb table, and some are missing; sequencing was by immunoSEQ multiplex PCR. The data contain 70,000 to 80,000 clones, roughly 86% of them singletons. This record belongs to a study of OX40 agonist ivuxolimab in advanced cancers. Study-level findings and limits: The antigens recognized by the expanded peripheral T cells, that is their antigen specificity, were not determined.

The CDR3 is made up of 13 amino acids. The ends were cut back, 4 bases at V and 5 bases at J, with 14 bases in the middle. Germline V gene data show CDR1 as GTSNPN and CDR2 as SVGIG (reference sequence). Sequences were derived from CD4+ or CD8+ T cells sorted from blood, sampled in a trial of the OX40 agonist ivuxolimab. The receptor comes from an adult with an advanced solid tumor such as melanoma, head and neck, liver or kidney cancer. The J gene is TRBJ1-2, the V gene TRBV30, with D unclear. The CDR3 reads CAWTVDGIYGYTF. The CDR3 DNA sequence: TGTGCCTGGACTGTCGACGGGATTTATGGCTACACCTTC.